This T cell receptor beta chain was identified during a study of cytomegalovirus exposure and HLA in healthy donors (TCRdb year 2017). Turning to the overall study: According to an earlier analysis of 587 of the donors, 150 million to 200 million T cells yielded some 120 million unique TCR beta sequences and about 280 Gb of sequence data. The number of typed donors differed by locus: roughly 620-640 for A, B, C, DRB1 and DQB1; 522 for DQA1; 600 to 610 for DPA1; and approximately 450 for DPB1. Rather than drawing on any new phenotypic data, the later analysis identified candidate immune exposures from TCR beta sequences and the way those sequences occurred across donors. Among about 400 genotyped donors of the cohort, an average of about 220,000 unique TCR beta nucleotide sequences was sequenced per donor, of which 15% to 20% were non-productive. To predict cytomegalovirus infection status, the study brought together high-throughput TCR immunosequencing, statistical association of individual TCRs with disease status, and machine learning. HLA typing included class I and class II loci at four-digit resolution. A later analysis re-examined previously published TCR beta repertoires from more than 600 donors and added high-resolution HLA genotyping to investigate patterns of TCR occurrence. Alongside the repertoire data, information on donor age, sex, ethnicity and CMV serostatus was compiled. The study aimed to test whether signatures of past pathogen exposure could be identified by cataloging public T cell receptors. Roughly five DR-DQ haplotypes were treated as single units for association and clustering because of strong linkage in the cohort. An early release that covered fewer than 750 HLA-typed donors contained approximately 300 gigabases of sequencing data and around 80 million unique TCR sequences. Genome-wide SNP genotypes for about 55% of the roughly 670 donors were used in a later genetic analysis, which treated that subset as a discovery cohort. The study used immunosequencing to profile the T cell repertoires of around 600 subjects and linked those repertoires to cytomegalovirus serostatus. Besides the first cohort of hundreds of subjects, a separate validation cohort made up of 120 or so different subjects was used. Every repertoire in the discovery cohort had been generated on one and the same sequencing platform. Of the 300 to 450 genotyped donors, approximately 82% fell in the genetic ancestry cluster associated with self-reported Caucasian donors. In an earlier analysis of 550 to 700 of the donors, high-throughput TCR beta sequencing was used to judge whether each TCR beta V gene segment behaved as functional or pseudogenic.

In total, approximately 690 healthy bone marrow donors made up the cohort. All cohort members were sampled while nominally healthy, although unrecorded immune exposures were likely present. The donor was CMV seronegative and was included in the group of a few hundred seronegative cohort members. A peripheral blood sample was collected from each donor, and TCR beta sequencing was performed on peripheral blood mononuclear cells. Genomic DNA extraction from the blood cell samples was performed with the Qiagen DNeasy Blood Extraction Kit. Libraries came from the immunoSEQ multiplex PCR assay. The multiplex PCR relied on a mix of 60 forward primers for TCR Vbeta segments and 13 reverse primers for TCR Jbeta segments. The CDR3 region of rearranged TCR beta genes was amplified from genomic DNA by a multiplex PCR assay. The Illumina HiSeq System was used to sequence the amplified TCR beta libraries as 87-base-pair reads. Per the authors' processing: A later analysis tallied roughly 80 million unique TCR beta chains across the 610 or so repertoires, and about 12 million of those chains were shared by two or more donors. To remove PCR and sequencing errors, raw reads were error-corrected and collapsed into unique sequences using a nearest-neighbor algorithm that merged closely related sequences. CDR3 sequences were aligned to IMGT reference sequences to assign V, D and J gene segments. For a sequence to be retained, at least a six-nucleotide match to both a V gene segment and a J gene segment was required. Rearrangements were called productive when the CDR3 lacked stop codons and stayed in frame with V and J; all others were non-productive. Following IMGT convention, CDR3 was defined as the stretch from the second conserved V-encoded cysteine up to the conserved J-encoded phenylalanine. The earlier analysis of some 550 of the donors excluded any sequence lacking an unambiguous match to a single V gene segment. In an earlier analysis of several hundred of the donors, a V segment was called functional when productive rearrangements were above 56.7%, and segregating when the standard deviation between donors exceeded 5%. A statistical classification framework was developed to diagnose cytomegalovirus status using the catalog of TCR beta chain sequences. A later analysis assigned V and J genes by comparing TCR nucleotide sequences with IMGT/GENE-DB human TR gene sequences. A later analysis assigned CDR3 sequences and most-parsimonious VDJ recombination scenarios with the TCRdist pipeline. In a later analysis, every TCR beta chain was defined by the combination of its CDR3 amino acid sequence and its V-gene family, and reads without a unique V-gene family were dropped. In a later analysis, approximately 590 highly shared, low-generation-probability nucleotide sequences were removed to address suspected cross-contamination and a sequencing artifact. A later analysis calculated a clonal expansion index for each public chain from normalized within-repertoire ranks of inferred template counts. In a later analysis, generation probabilities were computed with a VDJ recombination model fitted to out-of-frame rearrangements, and the resulting probabilities were checked against IGoR. Hypergeometric tests were used in a later analysis to score TCR-TCR, TCR-HLA and TCR-CMV co-occurrence, with a repertoire-size bias correction applied to the TCR pairs. A later analysis estimated false discovery rates by permuting HLA or CMV assignments 20 times. A later analysis grouped co-occurring TCRs with DBSCAN, adding TCRdist sequence similarity when clustering within HLA-allele-positive subsets. Co-occurrence clustering excluded repertoires with fewer than 30,000 or more than 120,000 public chains, plus five with anomalous nucleotide sharing. Sourced from immuneACCESS, this table was stored by TCRdb with only in-frame sequences that have V and J called. A share of the clones is absent; for the studies checked, an unresolved V gene accounts for under half, and the remainder has no known explanation. The V and J calls and clone size were taken over from that table, and D and trimming were inferred from the DNA. For this sample the table gives about 150,000 clones, of which approximately 74% were detected only once. In total, the top ten clones hold approximately 2.8% of the sample.

Comments on this clone: Its antigen remains undetermined. Qualities for individual bases were not recorded, and no much larger clone is one base off.

Taken from cysteine to phenylalanine, the CDR3 has 15 residues. Only the CDR3 DNA stays, 45 bases, in frame from base 1. From the germline V gene, CDR1 is SGHTA and CDR2 is FQGNSA. Relative to germline, V is 4 bases shorter and J is 1 base shorter, with 11 bases between their ends. Points the paper makes about the study in general: Presence/absence analyses assumed roughly uniform sequencing depth across donors, an assumption that may not hold. A later genetic analysis reported fewer N-insertions in productive TCRs among donors in an Asian-associated ancestry cluster than the roughly 620-donor mean. While some public TCRs were present in many individuals, most TCR sequences turned up only very rarely across donors. A later analysis found that TCR association rates varied across HLA loci, with DRB1 alleles showing the most associated TCRs and HLA-C alleles the fewest. In vitro tests confirmed that a few of the cytomegalovirus-associated TCR beta chains recognize cytomegalovirus antigens. The 87-base-pair reads could not distinguish some IMGT-functional V segments, including TRBV6-2 and TRBV6-3, so those segments were excluded. In a later analysis, HLA-associated TCR beta chains showed more clonal expansion and lower generation probabilities than non-associated chains that were equally common. Cytomegalovirus status was reported to be diagnosed by the classifier with high specificity and sensitivity in both the original and validation cohorts. A later analysis found that most CMV-associated TCR beta chains appeared HLA-restricted, with HLA associations seemingly driven largely by CMV exposure. Assigning TCR associations to individual alleles was difficult when HLA alleles, especially DR and DQ, strongly co-occurred. The authors suggested that the approach could potentially be extended to other disease states and immunological phenotypes. Immune exposure information for the cohort was limited to CMV serostatus. According to a later analysis, parvovirus B19, influenza, CMV and Epstein-Barr virus appeared linked to several top co-occurrence clusters. At a false discovery rate of 0.05, a later analysis linked 15,000 to 20,000 TCR beta sequences to specific HLA alleles. Correlated functional status among segregating V segments might reflect linkage disequilibrium, but an unknown experimental factor could not be ruled out. The study gave a list of about 150 TCR beta chains associated with cytomegalovirus. An association between a missense DCLRE1C variant and V-gene and J-gene trimming of TCR beta chains was found in a later genetic analysis and replicated in an independent cohort. An earlier analysis of several hundred of the donors showed that most TCR beta V segments appeared in productive rearrangements either about 87% or about 30% of the time, which broadly matched IMGT annotations. A group of highly shared sequence variants was considered likely to be a technical artifact of the sequencing pipeline. Because HLA typing was unavailable for some donors at each locus, only the typed subset was used in association tests. This cohort had only TCR beta chains sequenced, and the lack of alpha or paired-chain data limited which features could be detected. Because counts were too low, around 17 rarely observed V segments, including chromosome 9 orphons, were left out of the earlier analysis of roughly 600 of the donors. A further reported finding was that TCR beta sequences accurately predicted the HLA-A and HLA-B alleles for most subjects in the first cohort.

The sample consisted of PBMCs. The rearranged segments are TRBV7-2 and TRBJ1-5; matching of 5 bases hints at TRBD1 as the D gene. The source is a man between 18 and 29 years old in good health and CMV-seronegative. The DNA reads as follows: TGTGCCAGCAGCTCGCAGGGTAGGAGCAATCAGCCCCAGCATTTT. The translation is CASSSQGRSNQPQHF. Where the CDR3 stops, the reference TRBV7-2 and TRBJ1-5 genes take over; the full variable domain is GAGVSQSPSNKVTEKGKDVELRCDPISGHTALYWYRQSLGQGLEFLIYFQGNSAPDKSGLPSDRFSAERTGGSVSTLTIQRTQQEDSAVYLCASSSQGRSNQPQHFGDGTRLSIL.